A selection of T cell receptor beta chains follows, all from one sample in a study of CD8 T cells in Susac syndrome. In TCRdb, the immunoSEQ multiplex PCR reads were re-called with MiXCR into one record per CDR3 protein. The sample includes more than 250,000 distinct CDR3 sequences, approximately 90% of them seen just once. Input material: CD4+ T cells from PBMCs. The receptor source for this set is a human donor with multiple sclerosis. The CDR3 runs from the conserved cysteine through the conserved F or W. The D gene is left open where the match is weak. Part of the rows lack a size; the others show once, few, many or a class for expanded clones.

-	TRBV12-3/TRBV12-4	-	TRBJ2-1	CASSAYMGVNNEQFF	TGTGCCAGCAGTGCCTACATGGGAGTCAACAATGAGCAGTTCTTC
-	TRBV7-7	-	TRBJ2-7	CASSPGTSWGEQYF	TGTGCTAGCAGCCCGGGGACATCCTGGGGGGAGCAGTACTTC
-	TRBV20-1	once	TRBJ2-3	CSARAPVDTQYF	TGCAGTGCTAGAGCCCCCGTGGATACGCAGTATTTT
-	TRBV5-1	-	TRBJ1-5	CASSLVPGSNQPQHF	TGCGCCAGCAGCTTGGTTCCCGGAAGCAATCAGCCCCAGCATTTT
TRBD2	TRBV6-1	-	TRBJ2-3	CASSGRTSGATDTQYF	TGTGCCAGCAGCGGAAGGACTAGCGGGGCCACAGATACGCAGTATTTT
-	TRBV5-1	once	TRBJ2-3	CASSRSPTDTQYF	TGCGCCAGCAGCCGAAGTCCCACAGATACGCAGTATTTT
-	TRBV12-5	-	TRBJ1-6	CASGLQGSNSPLHF	TGTGCTAGTGGTCTTCAGGGGTCTAATTCACCCCTCCACTTT
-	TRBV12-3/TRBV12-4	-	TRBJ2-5	CASSRLGTQYF	TGTGCCAGCAGCCGGTTGGGGACCCAGTACTTC
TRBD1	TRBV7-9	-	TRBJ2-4	CASSLPAGQGTLAKNIQYF	TGTGCCAGCAGCTTACCCGCGGGACAGGGGACTTTAGCCAAAAACATTCAGTACTTC
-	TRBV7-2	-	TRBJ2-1	CASSPNAGTYNEQFF	TGTGCCAGCAGCCCAAATGCGGGAACCTACAATGAGCAGTTCTTC
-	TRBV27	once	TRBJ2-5	CASTPVGQETQYF	TGTGCCTCCACCCCGGTAGGGCAAGAGACCCAGTACTTC
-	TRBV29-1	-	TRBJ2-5	CSVVLWGTETQYF	TGCAGCGTTGTATTATGGGGTACGGAGACCCAGTACTTC
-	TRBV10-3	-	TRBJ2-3	CAISGEVDTQYF	TGTGCCATCAGTGGGGAAGTAGATACGCAGTATTTT
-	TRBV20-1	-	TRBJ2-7	CSAPTTRGYEQYF	TGCAGTGCCCCTACAACCCGGGGCTACGAGCAGTACTTC
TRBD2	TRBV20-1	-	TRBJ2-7	CSARGLAGGFAYEQYF	TGCAGTGCTAGGGGACTAGCGGGAGGTTTTGCCTACGAGCAGTACTTC
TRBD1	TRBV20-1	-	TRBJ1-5	CSARRDRGRNQPQHF	TGCAGTGCTAGAAGGGACAGGGGGCGAAATCAGCCCCAGCATTTT
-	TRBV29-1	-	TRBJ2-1	CSVSRRRDRFYNEQFF	TGCAGCGTTAGTAGAAGGCGGGATCGCTTCTACAATGAGCAGTTCTTC
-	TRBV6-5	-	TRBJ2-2	CASSRGGGELFF	TGTGCCAGCAGCCGGGGAGGAGGGGAGCTGTTTTTT
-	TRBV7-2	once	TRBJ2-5	CASSFGGGSETQYF	TGTGCCAGCAGCTTTGGTGGGGGCTCTGAGACCCAGTACTTC
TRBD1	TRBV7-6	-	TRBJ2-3	CASSRSTGNTDTQYF	TGTGCCAGCAGCCGATCGACAGGGAACACAGATACGCAGTATTTT
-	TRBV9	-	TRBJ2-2	CASTPRTNTGELFF	TGTGCCAGCACACCGCGGACCAACACCGGGGAGCTGTTTTTT
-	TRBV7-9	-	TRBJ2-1	CASSLVPRGEQFF	TGTGCCAGCAGCTTAGTTCCCAGGGGTGAGCAGTTCTTC
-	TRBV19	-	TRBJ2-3	CASSIGGSRTDTQYF	TGTGCCAGTAGTATAGGAGGGAGTCGTACAGATACGCAGTATTTT
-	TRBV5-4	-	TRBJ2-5	CATTMSASRWETQYF	TGTGCCACCACGATGTCGGCTAGCCGATGGGAGACCCAGTACTTC
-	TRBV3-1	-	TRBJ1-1	CASQRVGNTEAFF	TGTGCCAGCCAACGCGTGGGGAACACTGAAGCTTTCTTT
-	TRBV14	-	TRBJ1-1	CASSHQGYTEAFF	TGTGCCAGCAGCCATCAGGGGTACACTGAAGCCTTCTTT
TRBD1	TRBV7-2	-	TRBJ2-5	CASSLGQPKETQYF	TGTGCCAGCAGCCTGGGACAGCCGAAAGAGACCCAGTACTTC
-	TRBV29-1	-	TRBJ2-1	CSGGAYGEQFF	TGCAGCGGAGGAGCGTACGGTGAGCAGTTCTTC
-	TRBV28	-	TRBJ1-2	CASIRPSFQGANYGYTF	TGTGCCAGCATCAGGCCGAGCTTTCAAGGAGCTAACTATGGCTACACCTTC
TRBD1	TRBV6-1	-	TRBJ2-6	CASSGDPGQGTGANVLTF	TGTGCCAGCAGTGGAGATCCGGGACAGGGCACTGGGGCCAACGTCCTGACTTTC
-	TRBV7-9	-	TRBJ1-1	CASSFGRGTPRDTEAFF	TGTGCCAGCAGCTTCGGGCGGGGCACACCGAGAGACACTGAAGCTTTCTTT
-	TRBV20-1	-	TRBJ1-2	CSAEAGVNYGYTF	TGCAGTGCCGAAGCAGGGGTTAACTATGGCTACACCTTC
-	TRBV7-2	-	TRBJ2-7	CASSLAGRYEQYF	TGTGCCAGCAGCTTAGCTGGGAGGTACGAGCAGTACTTC
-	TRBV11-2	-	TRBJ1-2	CASSRELGVYGYTF	TGTGCCAGCAGCCGCGAGCTAGGGGTATATGGCTACACCTTC
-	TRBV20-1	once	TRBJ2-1	CSARDFGRPPNEQFF	TGCAGTGCTAGAGATTTCGGGAGACCCCCAAATGAGCAGTTCTTC
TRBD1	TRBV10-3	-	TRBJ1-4	CAISEQGRANEKLFF	TGTGCCATCAGCGAACAGGGGAGGGCTAATGAAAAACTGTTTTTT
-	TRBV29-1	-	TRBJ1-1	CSVSLLGSTEAFF	TGCAGCGTTTCCCTGCTAGGGAGTACCGAAGCTTTCTTT
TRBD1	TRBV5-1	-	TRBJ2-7	CASSQTGASSYEQYF	TGCGCCAGCAGCCAGACAGGGGCTAGCTCCTACGAGCAGTACTTC
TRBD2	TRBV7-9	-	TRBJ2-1	CASSLRREAYNEQFF	TGTGCCAGCAGCTTACGGCGGGAGGCATACAATGAGCAGTTCTTC
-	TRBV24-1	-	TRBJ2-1	CATSDPGLEQFF	TGTGCCACCAGTGACCCCGGGCTCGAGCAGTTCTTC
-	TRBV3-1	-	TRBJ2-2	CASARLTGELFF	TGTGCCAGCGCCCGCCTCACCGGGGAGCTGTTTTTT
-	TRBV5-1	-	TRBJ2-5	CASSLEGWAGTQYF	TGCGCCAGCAGCTTGGAGGGCTGGGCAGGGACCCAGTACTTC
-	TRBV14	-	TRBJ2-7	CASSPRFFHEQYF	TGTGCCAGCAGCCCCCGATTTTTCCACGAGCAGTACTTC
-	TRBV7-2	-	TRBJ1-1	CASSLAWVNTEAFF	TGTGCCAGCAGCTTAGCGTGGGTGAACACTGAAGCTTTCTTT
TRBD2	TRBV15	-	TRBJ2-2	CATSRESGGNTGELFF	TGTGCCACCAGCAGAGAGAGCGGGGGGAACACCGGGGAGCTGTTTTTT
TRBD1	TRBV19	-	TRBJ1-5	CASSKTGIKHF	TGTGCCAGTAGCAAGACAGGGATTAAGCATTTT
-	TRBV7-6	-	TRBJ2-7	CASSLMGASPYEQYF	TGTGCCAGCAGCTTGATGGGGGCCTCTCCCTACGAGCAGTACTTC
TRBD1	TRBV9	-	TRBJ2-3	CASSVGTGGSGPRDTQYF	TGTGCCAGCAGCGTCGGGACAGGGGGCTCGGGTCCCCGAGATACGCAGTATTTT
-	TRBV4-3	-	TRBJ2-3	CASSLSQTDTQYF	TGCGCCAGCAGCCTTTCACAGACAGATACGCAGTATTTT
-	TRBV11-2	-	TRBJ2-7	CASSLGYLSYEQYF	TGTGCCAGCAGCTTAGGGTATCTCTCCTACGAGCAGTACTTC
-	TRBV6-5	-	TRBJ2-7	CASRKGRTSGEQYF	TGTGCCAGCAGAAAAGGCAGGACCTCTGGGGAGCAGTACTTC
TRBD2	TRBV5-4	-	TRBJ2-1	CASSLGGLAAYNEQFF	TGTGCCAGCAGCTTGGGGGGACTAGCGGCATACAATGAGCAGTTCTTC
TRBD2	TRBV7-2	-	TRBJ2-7	CASSLRTSLSYEQYF	TGTGCCAGCAGCTTACGGACTAGTCTCTCCTACGAGCAGTACTTC
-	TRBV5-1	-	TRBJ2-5	CASSLEGYAETQYF	TGCGCCAGCAGCTTGGAAGGTTACGCAGAGACCCAGTACTTC
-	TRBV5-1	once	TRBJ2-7	CASSSDSTYEQYF	TGCGCCAGCAGCTCGGACAGTACCTACGAGCAGTACTTC
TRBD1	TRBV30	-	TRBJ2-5	CAWSYRGLLGTQYF	TGTGCCTGGAGTTACAGGGGATTATTAGGGACCCAGTACTTC
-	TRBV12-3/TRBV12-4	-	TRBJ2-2	CASRIGNTGELFF	TGTGCCAGCAGGATAGGGAACACCGGGGAGCTGTTTTTT
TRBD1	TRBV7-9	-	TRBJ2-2	CASSSGTVTGELFF	TGTGCCAGCAGCTCCGGGACAGTCACCGGGGAGCTGTTTTTT